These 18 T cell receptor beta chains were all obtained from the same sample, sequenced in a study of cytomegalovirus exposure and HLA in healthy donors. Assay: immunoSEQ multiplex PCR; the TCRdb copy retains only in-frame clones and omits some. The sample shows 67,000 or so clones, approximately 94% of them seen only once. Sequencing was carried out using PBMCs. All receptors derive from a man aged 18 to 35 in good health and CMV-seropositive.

For the CDR3, the DNA is TGTGCCAGCCGCGAGCGGGGCGGGAATGAGCAGTTCTTC. Amino acid sequence: CASRERGGNEQFF. The gene calls are TRBV6-5 and TRBJ2-1; TRBD2 matches 7 bases. V shed 8 bases and J 7 bases; nucleotides not matched to a gene: 8. CDR1 is MNHEY, CDR2 SVGAGI, per germline. This CDR3 comprises 13 residues.

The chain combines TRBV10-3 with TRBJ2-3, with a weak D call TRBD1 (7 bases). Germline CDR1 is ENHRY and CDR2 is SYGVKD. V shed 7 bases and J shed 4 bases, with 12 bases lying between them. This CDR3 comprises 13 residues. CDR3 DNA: TGTGCCATCACAGGGGGGTGGGCAGATACGCAGTATTTT. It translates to CAITGGWADTQYF.

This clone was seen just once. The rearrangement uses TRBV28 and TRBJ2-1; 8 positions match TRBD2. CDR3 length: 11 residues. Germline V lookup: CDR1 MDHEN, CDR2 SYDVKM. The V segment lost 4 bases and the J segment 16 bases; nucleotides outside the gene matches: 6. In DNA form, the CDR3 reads TGTGCCAGCAGTTCTGGCGGGAGGTATTTCTTC. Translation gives CASSSGGRYFF.

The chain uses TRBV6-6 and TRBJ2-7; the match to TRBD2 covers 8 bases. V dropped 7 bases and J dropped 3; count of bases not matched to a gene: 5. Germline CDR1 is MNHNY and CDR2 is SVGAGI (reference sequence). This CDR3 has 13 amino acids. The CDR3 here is CASTSGGRYEQYF. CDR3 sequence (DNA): TGTGCCAGCACCAGCGGGGGCCGCTACGAGCAGTACTTC.

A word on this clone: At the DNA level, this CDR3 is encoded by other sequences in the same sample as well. The CDR3 nucleotides read TGTGCCAGCAGTGAAGGGCAGGGCTCCTACAATGAGCAGTTCTTC. It encodes CASSEGQGSYNEQFF. The chain joins TRBV6-1 to TRBJ2-1; a possible D gene is TRBD1 (5 bases). Trimming cost V 1 base and J 0 bases, with 7 bases left between them. In germline, CDR1 is MNHNS, CDR2 SASEGT. This CDR3 spans 15 amino acids.

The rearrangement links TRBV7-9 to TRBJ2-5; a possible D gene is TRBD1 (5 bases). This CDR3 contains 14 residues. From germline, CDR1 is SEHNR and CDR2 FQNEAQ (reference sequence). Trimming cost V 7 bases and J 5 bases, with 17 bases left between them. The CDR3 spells CASTQGAARETQYF. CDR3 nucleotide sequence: TGTGCCAGCACCCAAGGGGCAGCTCGGGAGACCCAGTACTTC.

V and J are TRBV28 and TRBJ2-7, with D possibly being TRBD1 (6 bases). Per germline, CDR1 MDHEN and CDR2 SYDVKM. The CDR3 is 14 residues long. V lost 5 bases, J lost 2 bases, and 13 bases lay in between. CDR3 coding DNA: TGTGCCAGCAGTGGAGCGGACAGCCCCTACGAGCAGTACTTC. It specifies CASSGADSPYEQYF. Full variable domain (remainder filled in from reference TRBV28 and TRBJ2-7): DVKVTQSSRYLVKRTGEKVFLECVQDMDHENMFWYRQDPGLGLRLIYFSYDVKMKEKGDIPEGYSVSREKKERFSLILESASTNQTSMYLCASSGADSPYEQYFGPGTRLTVT.

Here the CDR3 reads CASSQSPARGQGSYEQYF. For the CDR3, the DNA is TGCGCCAGCAGCCAATCTCCTGCAAGGGGACAGGGATCCTACGAGCAGTACTTC. V gene TRBV4-1 combines with J gene TRBJ2-7; 9 bases fit TRBD1. This CDR3 contains 18 residues. J lost 1 base, V lost 2 bases, and 12 bases had no gene match. CDR1 MGHRA and CDR2 YSYEKL come from the germline V gene.

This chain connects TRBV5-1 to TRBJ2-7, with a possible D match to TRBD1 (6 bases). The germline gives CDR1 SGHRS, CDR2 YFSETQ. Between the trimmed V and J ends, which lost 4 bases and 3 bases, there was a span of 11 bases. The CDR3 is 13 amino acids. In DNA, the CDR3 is TGCGCCAGCAGCCACGGACAGAACTACGAGCAGTACTTC. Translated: CASSHGQNYEQYF.

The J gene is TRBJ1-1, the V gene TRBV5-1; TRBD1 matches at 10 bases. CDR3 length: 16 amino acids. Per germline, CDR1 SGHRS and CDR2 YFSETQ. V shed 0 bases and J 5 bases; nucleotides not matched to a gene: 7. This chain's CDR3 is CASSLGQGAWLTEAFF. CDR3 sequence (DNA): TGCGCCAGCAGCTTGGGACAGGGGGCCTGGTTGACTGAAGCTTTCTTT.

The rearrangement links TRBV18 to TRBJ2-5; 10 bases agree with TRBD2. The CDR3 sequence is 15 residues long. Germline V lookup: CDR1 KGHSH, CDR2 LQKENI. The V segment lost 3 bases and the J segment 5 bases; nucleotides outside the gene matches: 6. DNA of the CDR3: TGTGCCAGCTCACCGAGCGGGGGGGCCGGTGAGACCCAGTACTTC. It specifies CASSPSGGAGETQYF. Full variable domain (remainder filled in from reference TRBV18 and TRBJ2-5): NAGVMQNPRHLVRRRGQEARLRCSPMKGHSHVYWYRQLPEEGLKFMVYLQKENIIDESGMPKERFSAEFPKEGPSILRIQQVVRGDSAAYFCASSPSGGAGETQYFGPGTRLLVL.

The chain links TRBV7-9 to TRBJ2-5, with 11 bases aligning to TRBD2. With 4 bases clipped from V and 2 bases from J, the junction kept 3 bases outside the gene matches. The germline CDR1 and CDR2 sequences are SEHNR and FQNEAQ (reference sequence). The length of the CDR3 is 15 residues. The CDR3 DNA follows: TGTGCCAGCAGCTGGGGACTAGCGGAACAAGAGACCCAGTACTTC. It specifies CASSWGLAEQETQYF.

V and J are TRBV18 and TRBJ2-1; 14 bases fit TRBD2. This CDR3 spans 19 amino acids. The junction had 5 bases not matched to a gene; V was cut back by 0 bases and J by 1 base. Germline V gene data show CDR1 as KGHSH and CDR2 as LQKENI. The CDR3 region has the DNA TGTGCCAGCTCACCACCGGGACTAGCGGGAGCCAGATCCTACAATGAGCAGTTCTTC. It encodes CASSPPGLAGARSYNEQFF.

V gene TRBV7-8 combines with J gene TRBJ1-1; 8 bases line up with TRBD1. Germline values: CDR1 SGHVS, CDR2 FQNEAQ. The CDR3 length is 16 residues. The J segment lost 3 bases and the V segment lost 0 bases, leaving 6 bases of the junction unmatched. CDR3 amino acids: CASSLADRGLHTEAFF. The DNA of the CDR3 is TGTGCCAGCAGCTTAGCCGACAGGGGCCTTCACACTGAAGCTTTCTTT.

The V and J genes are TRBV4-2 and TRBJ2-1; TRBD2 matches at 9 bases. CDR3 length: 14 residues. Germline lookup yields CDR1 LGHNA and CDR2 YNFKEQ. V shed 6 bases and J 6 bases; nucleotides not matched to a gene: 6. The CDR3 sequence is CASSLAGTSNEQFF. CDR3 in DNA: TGTGCCAGCAGTCTAGCGGGAACCTCCAATGAGCAGTTCTTC.

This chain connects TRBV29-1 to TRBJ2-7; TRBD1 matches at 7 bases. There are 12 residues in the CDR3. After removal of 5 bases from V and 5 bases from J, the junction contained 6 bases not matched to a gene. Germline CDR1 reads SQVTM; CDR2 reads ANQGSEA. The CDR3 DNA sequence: TGCAGCGTTCCGGGACAGTTAAACGAGCAGTACTTC. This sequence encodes CSVPGQLNEQYF.

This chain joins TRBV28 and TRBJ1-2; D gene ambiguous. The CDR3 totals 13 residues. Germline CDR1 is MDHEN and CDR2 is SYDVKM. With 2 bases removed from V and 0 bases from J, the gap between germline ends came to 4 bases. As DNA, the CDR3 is TGTGCCAGCAGTTTAACAGCTAACTATGGCTACACCTTC. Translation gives CASSLTANYGYTF.

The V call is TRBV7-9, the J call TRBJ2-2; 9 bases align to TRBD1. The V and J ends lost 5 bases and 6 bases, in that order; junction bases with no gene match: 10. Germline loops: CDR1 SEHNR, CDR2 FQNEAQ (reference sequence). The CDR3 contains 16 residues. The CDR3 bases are TGTGCCAGCAGCCCCTTCGGACAGGGGAGGGCCGGGGAGCTGTTTTTT. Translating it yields CASSPFGQGRAGELFF.